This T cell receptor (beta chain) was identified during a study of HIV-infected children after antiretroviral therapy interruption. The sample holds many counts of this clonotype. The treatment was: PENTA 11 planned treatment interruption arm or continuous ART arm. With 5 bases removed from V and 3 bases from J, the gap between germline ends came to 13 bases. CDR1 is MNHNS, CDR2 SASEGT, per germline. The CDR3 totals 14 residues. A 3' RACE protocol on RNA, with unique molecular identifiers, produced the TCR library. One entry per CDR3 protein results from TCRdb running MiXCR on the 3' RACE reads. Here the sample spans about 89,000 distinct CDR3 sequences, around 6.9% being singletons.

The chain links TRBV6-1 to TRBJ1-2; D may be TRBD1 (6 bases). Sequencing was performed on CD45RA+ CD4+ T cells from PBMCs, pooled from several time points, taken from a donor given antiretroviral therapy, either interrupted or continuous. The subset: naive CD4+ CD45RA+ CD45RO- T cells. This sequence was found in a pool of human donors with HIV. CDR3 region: CASSKTYRDYGYTF. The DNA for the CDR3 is TGTGCCAGCAGTAAAACATACAGGGACTATGGCTACACCTTC.